This T cell receptor (gamma chain) was sequenced for a study of in vitro expanded adult blood gammadelta T cells (dated by TCRdb to 2019 to 2021). Some background on the complete study: Among T cells, Vgamma9Vdelta2 cells made up between 94.4% and 100% of the sorted population, reflecting the sort purity. The study compared the TCR repertoire of Vgamma9Vdelta2 T cells expanded in vitro with a mistletoe-extract drug against those expanded with HMBPP or zoledronate. Cells from each donor were stimulated separately with HMBPP, zoledronate or AbnobaViscum P, and the TRG and TRD CDR3 repertoires were sequenced for each condition. A few subjects were included in the TCR repertoire analysis. The full study reports these points: All repertoires were derived from in vitro expanded cultures of healthy donor cells rather than from mistletoe-treated patients. Each donor had a private TRDV2 repertoire shared between treatments, and in multidimensional scaling the TRD repertoires clustered by subject rather than by stimulant. Top TRGV9 CDR3 clonotypes were largely public, being shared across donors and across all three stimulation conditions. AbnobaViscum P-expanded Vgamma9Vdelta2 repertoires showed CDR3 length, diversity and J usage similar to HMBPP- and zoledronate-expanded repertoires, suggesting a polyclonal response.

This specimen's treatment or condition label, per the study, means: microbial phosphoantigen (E)-4-hydroxy-3-methyl-but-2-enyl pyrophosphate, around 10 nM. Live CD3+ TCRgammadelta+ Vgamma9+ Vdelta2+ T cells were FACS-sorted on a FACS Aria III after expansion. Before expansion, PBMC were pulsed with around 10 nM HMBPP for one day and were then washed three times. Expansion of the cultures lasted over 11 days, and IL-2 was replenished every 3 to 4 days. Following the one-day stimulant pulse, cells were washed three times and were subsequently cultured in medium containing around 100 U/mL IL-2. Before culture, peripheral blood mononuclear cells were isolated by Lymphoprep gradient centrifugation and frozen in liquid nitrogen. CDR1 VINAFY and CDR2 YDVSNSKD are derived from the germline V gene. The V end gives up 0 bases and the J end 16 bases, leaving 6 bases in the junction not matched to a gene. There are 10 amino acids in the CDR3, from cysteine to phenylalanine inclusive. CDR3 DNA is the only sequence kept; it has 30 bases, read in frame from the first base.

This clone is termed large (0.1 to 1%). The antigen it binds to is not known. Base qualities are not provided; no much larger clone lies one nucleotide away. The receptor library was made with 5' RACE. The RNeasy Micro Kit was used to extract RNA from about 10,000 sorted cells per sample. Libraries were built by template-switch reverse transcription followed by PCR amplification of the CDR3gamma and CDR3delta regions. Amplicons were sequenced on an Illumina MiSeq with the V2 300 kit, and 150 bp paired-end reads were generated. Processing in the source paper ran as follows. FastQC version 0.11.8 was used to check read quality. CDR3 sequences were built by aligning reads to GenBank TRG or TRD reference genes using MiXCR version 3.0.3. Default MiXCR parameters were applied, except that 3 rather than 5 consecutive nucleotides were used for TRDD assembly. Repertoire analyses, including normalized Shannon-Wiener diversity, clonotype tracking and multidimensional scaling, used VDJtools version 1.2.1 with default settings. CDR3 sequences that were out of frame or contained stop codons were removed from analysis. Clone calls in TCRdb were regenerated from the public reads with CATT, after which identical DNA sequences shared one row. Here the V and J calls rest on TCRdb's processing, not on the authors' analysis. This sample holds 130 to 150 gamma-chain clones; 7.5% were observed only once. In total, the top ten clones hold 50% to 80% of the sample.

This material consisted of gamma-delta T cells from peripheral blood expanded in culture, taken from an in vitro culture stimulated with HMBPP. The TCR comes from an adult in good health. Recombination connected TRGV5 to TRGJ1 or TRGJ2. The encoded CDR3 is CATWDRPELF. The sequenced DNA is TGTGCCACCTGGGACAGGCCGGAGCTCTTT.